This TCR beta chain was observed in a study of CD8+ T cells in alopecia areata. The CDR3 runs 13 residues. V was trimmed by 0 bases and J by 3 bases, leaving 6 bases between them. The germline V gene encodes CDR1 GTSNPN and CDR2 SVGIG (reference sequence). Reverse transcribed after extraction, RNA yielded cDNA as the sequencing template. The table came from immunoSEQ multiplex PCR; TCRdb's copy has only in-frame clones and leaves some out. The data show over 85,000 clones, more than 55% seen once. Indicated treatment: oral pan-JAK inhibitor, 5-10 mg twice daily. This specimen consisted of CD8+ T cells sorted from blood, obtained at week 4, from a patient treated with tofacitinib. This chain joins TRBV30 and TRBJ2-1; the D call may be TRBD1 or TRBD2 (5 bases each). This TCR was recovered from a human donor with alopecia areata. CDR3 sequence: CAWSVGDYNEQFF. DNA for the CDR3: TGTGCCTGGAGTGTGGGGGACTACAATGAGCAGTTCTTC.